This T cell receptor (beta chain) originates from a study of ipilimumab plus nivolumab after autologous stem cell transplantation. Starting 14 to 28 days after autologous transplant, ipilimumab 1 mg/kg was given. Through week 26, nivolumab 3 mg/kg IV was given weeks 1, 4, 7, 10, then biweekly. The length of the CDR3 is 15 residues. The germline CDR1 and CDR2 sequences are SGHAT and FQNNGV. The V and J ends lost 5 bases and 5 bases, in that order; junction bases with no gene match: 5. Generated by immunoSEQ multiplex PCR, the TCRdb table keeps only in-frame clones and is missing some. The sample yields 20,000 to 25,000 clones, 70% to 85% seen once.

The rearrangement joins TRBV11-2 to TRBJ2-7; 14 bases align to TRBD2. The sample here was PBMCs, taken in a trial of ipilimumab plus nivolumab as post-transplant consolidation. The clonotype comes from a male donor with diffuse large B-cell lymphoma. The CDR3: CASSGGLAGAHEQYF. The CDR3 DNA sequence: TGTGCCAGCAGCGGGGGACTAGCGGGAGCCCACGAGCAGTACTTC.